This T cell receptor (beta chain) appears in the sequencing data of a study of human thymus T cells. Whole-study findings and limits: Thymic and blood repertoires showed apparently biased V and J gene usage. Overlap was high between thymic repertoires from unrelated individuals, as reported in related research.

The study used thymus tissue resected during corrective heart surgery. Having corrective surgery for congenital heart defects, healthy Finnish infants were the ones who donated. Clones were sequenced by immunoSEQ multiplex PCR, and TCRdb holds only the in-frame ones, with some missing. The sample carries about 120,000 clones, about 93% recorded once. A note on this clone: The antigen remains unidentified.

The CDR3 runs 13 residues. Trimming took off 3 bases at V and 4 bases at J, with 7 bases between the two ends. In germline, CDR1 is MNHEY, CDR2 SVGAGI. The V gene is TRBV6-5, the J gene TRBJ1-5; no clear D. The sequencing input was thymus tissue. The sequence was collected from a boy in the first two years of life with a congenital heart defect but otherwise immunologically healthy. In nucleotides, the CDR3 is TGTGCCAGCAGTTATTTTCCGAATCAGCCCCAGCATTTT. It codes for CASSYFPNQPQHF.